These 11 T cell receptor beta chains were all obtained from the same sample, sequenced in a study of CD8 T cells in Susac syndrome. An input of roughly 0.5 to 1 ug of RNA was subjected to reverse transcription using random hexamers. TCRdb fed the immunoSEQ multiplex PCR reads into MiXCR, producing one record per CDR3 protein. This sample yields some 200,000 distinct CDR3 sequences, of which almost 96% are seen a single time; approximately 0.089% belongs to the top ten. The material sequenced was CD4+ T cells from PBMCs. All receptors derive from a human donor with Susac syndrome.

The chain uses TRBV11-2 and TRBJ2-5; the match to TRBD1 covers 8 bases. With V trimmed by 6 bases and J by 1 base, 7 bases remained unmatched. The CDR3 runs to 15 residues. From germline, CDR1 is SGHAT and CDR2 FQNNGV. The CDR3 here is CASSYTGGPQETQYF. The CDR3 DNA follows: TGTGCCAGCAGTTATACAGGGGGTCCCCAAGAGACCCAGTACTTC.

The chain joins TRBV20-1 to TRBJ2-7; no clear D. The CDR3 loop spans 12 amino acids. Trimming cost V 3 bases and J 1 base, with 7 bases left between them. Germline CDR1 and CDR2: DFQATT and SNEGSKA (reference sequence). CDR3 sequence (DNA): TGCAGTGCTAGCACTGATTCCTACGAGCAGTACTTC. It encodes CSASTDSYEQYF.

The chain joins TRBV30 to TRBJ1-6; 12 nucleotides match TRBD1. The CDR3 extends over 15 amino acids. Germline assignment: CDR1 GTSNPN and CDR2 SVGIG (reference sequence). J was trimmed by 7 bases and V by 3 bases; bases with no gene match: 4. The chain's CDR3 is CAWSRGQGANSPLHF. CDR3 in DNA: TGTGCCTGGAGCAGGGGACAGGGGGCAAATTCACCCCTCCACTTT. Supplemented by reference TRBV30 and TRBJ1-6, the full variable domain reads SQTIHQWPATLVQPVGSPLSLECTVEGTSNPNLYWYRQAAGRGLQLLFYSVGIGQISSEVPQNLSASRPQDRQFILSSKKLLLSDSGFYLCAWSRGQGANSPLHFGNGTRLTVT.

This rearrangement joins TRBV18 to TRBJ2-5; D gene ambiguous. The germline V gene encodes CDR1 KGHSH and CDR2 LQKENI. The CDR3 covers 13 residues. Trimming cost V 6 bases and J 1 base, with 9 bases left between them. CDR3 amino acids: CASSAPSQETQYF. In DNA, the CDR3 is TGTGCCAGCTCCGCACCATCCCAAGAGACCCAGTACTTC.

This clonotype was detected once. The rearrangement uses TRBV7-6 and TRBJ1-6, with 7 bases fitting TRBD1. Germline trimming cut 1 base from V and 7 bases from J; bases unmatched to any gene: 7. Germline V gene data show CDR1 as SGHVS and CDR2 as FNYEAQ. The CDR3 sequence is 16 residues long. CDR3 protein: CASSLGGGVRNSPLHF. The CDR3 bases are TGTGCCAGCAGCTTAGGAGGGGGCGTAAGGAATTCACCCCTCCACTTT.

This clonotype was observed a single time. CDR3 coding DNA: TGTGCCAGCAGCGTAGACGGACAGGGTTCAGATACGCAGTATTTT. It codes for CASSVDGQGSDTQYF. The chain has TRBV7-2 and TRBJ2-3, with 8 bases identical to TRBD1. Germline V gene data show CDR1 as SGHTA and CDR2 as FQGNSA. The CDR3 runs to 15 residues. The V segment lost 5 bases and the J segment 4 bases; nucleotides outside the gene matches: 8.

V gene TRBV6-5 combines with J gene TRBJ1-2; 7 bases line up with TRBD1. Germline loops: CDR1 MNHEY, CDR2 SVGAGI. The CDR3 sequence is 15 residues long. The V and J ends lost 5 bases and 3 bases, in that order; junction bases with no gene match: 9. CDR3 in DNA: TGTGCCAGCAGTAACACTGCAGGGGGTGACTATGGCTACACCTTC. This codes for CASSNTAGGDYGYTF.

The chain employs TRBV9 and TRBJ2-1; 7 bases align to TRBD2. CDR1 is SGDLS, CDR2 YYNGEE, per germline. The V and J ends lost 3 bases and 4 bases, in that order; junction bases with no gene match: 10. There are 16 residues in the CDR3. CDR3 residues: CASSDIGLAEYNEQFF. DNA for the CDR3: TGTGCCAGCAGCGACATAGGGCTAGCGGAATACAATGAGCAGTTCTTC.

The V call is TRBV23-1, the J call TRBJ2-1; D tentatively fits TRBD1 or TRBD2 (5 bases each). TRBV23-1 is placed among ORFs of uncertain function. The V end was cut by 7 bases, the J end by 5 bases, with 9 bases between. The CDR3 runs to 12 residues. Here the CDR3 reads CASNGGHNEQFF. The DNA for the CDR3 is TGCGCCAGCAATGGGGGACACAATGAGCAGTTCTTC.

The V and J genes are TRBV12-3 or TRBV12-4 and TRBJ1-4; no firm D call. This CDR3 contains 13 residues. Between the trimmed V and J ends, which lost 6 bases and 11 bases, there was a span of 16 bases. This CDR3 is CASRPAEGGKLFF. The CDR3 DNA sequence: TGTGCCAGCAGGCCCGCAGAGGGTGGGAAACTGTTTTTT.

The rearrangement uses TRBV15 and TRBJ2-1; 7 nucleotides match TRBD1. Trimming at V came to 1 base and at J to 4 bases, leaving 1 base not matched to a gene. The CDR3 runs 14 residues. Germline assignment: CDR1 LNHNV and CDR2 YYDKDF (reference sequence). The chain's CDR3 is CATSRGQGYNEQFF. For the CDR3, the DNA is TGTGCCACCAGCAGAGGACAGGGTTACAATGAGCAGTTCTTC.